The subject of this entry is one TCR beta chain. PCR used 60 Vbeta primers and 13 Jbeta primers. Clones were read by immunoSEQ multiplex PCR, and TCRdb kept only the in-frame ones, dropping some. The sample records about 190,000 clones, over 80% being singletons. This sample is part of a study of cytomegalovirus exposure and HLA in healthy donors. CDR3 size: 13 residues. The germline CDR1 and CDR2 sequences are SGHDT and YYEEEE. Losses at the gene ends were 2 bases for V and 4 bases for J; bases not matched to a gene: 2. This receptor was obtained from a man aged 25 to 40 in good health and CMV-seronegative. The V and J genes are TRBV5-6 and TRBJ1-1, with 7 positions matching TRBD1. Sequencing was done on a sample of PBMCs. The chain's CDR3 is CASSLSGGTEAFF. CDR3 bases: TGTGCCAGCAGCTTATCAGGGGGCACTGAAGCTTTCTTT.